The entry below describes one T cell receptor beta chain. No antigen is known for it. These data are taken from a study of T cells after yellow fever vaccination. Whole-study findings and limits: The secondary response showed a weaker magnitude and a faster peak, day 5 versus 15. Reappearance after the booster was seen for most primary-vaccination clones, at 96% CD4 and 70% to 90% CD8.

For TCR, cDNA came from 5'RACE template switching, which added a universal primer site and UMIs. TCRdb ran MiXCR on the 5' RACE reads and lists one entry per CDR3 protein. The data contain hundreds of thousands of distinct CDR3 sequences, approximately 13% of them singletons. The length of the CDR3 is 15 residues. The germline gives CDR1 SEHNR, CDR2 FQNEAQ (reference sequence). V trimming: 4 bases; J trimming: 8 bases; junction bases outside the gene matches: 9. The genes are TRBV7-9 and TRBJ2-1; 9 bases are a match to TRBD2. This material consisted of PBMCs, taken on the day of the yellow fever booster vaccination. This receptor was obtained from a man aged 25-45 years who received the YFV17D yellow fever vaccine. In DNA form, the CDR3 reads TGTGCCAGCAGCTCCACTAGTAGCGGGAGTCATGAGCAGTTCTTC. As protein: CASSSTSSGSHEQFF.